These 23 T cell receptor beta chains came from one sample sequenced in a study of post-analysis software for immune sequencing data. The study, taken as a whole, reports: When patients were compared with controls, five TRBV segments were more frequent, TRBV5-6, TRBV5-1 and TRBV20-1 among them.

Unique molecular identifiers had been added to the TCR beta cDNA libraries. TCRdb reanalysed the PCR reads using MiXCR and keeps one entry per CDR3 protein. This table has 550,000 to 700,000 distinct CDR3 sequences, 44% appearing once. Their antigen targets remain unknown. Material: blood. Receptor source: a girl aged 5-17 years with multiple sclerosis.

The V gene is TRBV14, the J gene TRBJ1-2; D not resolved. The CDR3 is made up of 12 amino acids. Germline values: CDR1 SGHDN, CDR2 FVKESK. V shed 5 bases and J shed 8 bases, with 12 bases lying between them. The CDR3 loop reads CASSFNNRGYTF. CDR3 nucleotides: TGTGCCAGCAGCTTTAATAACCGGGGCTACACCTTC.

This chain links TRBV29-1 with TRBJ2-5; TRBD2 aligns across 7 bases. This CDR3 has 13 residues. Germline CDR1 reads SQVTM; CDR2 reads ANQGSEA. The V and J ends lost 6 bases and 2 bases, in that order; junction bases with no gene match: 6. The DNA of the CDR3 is TGCAGCGTGACCGGGACTACACAAGAGACCCAGTACTTC. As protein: CSVTGTTQETQYF.

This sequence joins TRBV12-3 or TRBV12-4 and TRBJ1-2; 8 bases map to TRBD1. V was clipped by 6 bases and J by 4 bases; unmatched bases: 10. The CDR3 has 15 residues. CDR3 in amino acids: CASSPRTGIFYGYTF. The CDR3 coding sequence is TGTGCCAGCAGCCCTCGGACAGGGATTTTCTATGGCTACACCTTC.

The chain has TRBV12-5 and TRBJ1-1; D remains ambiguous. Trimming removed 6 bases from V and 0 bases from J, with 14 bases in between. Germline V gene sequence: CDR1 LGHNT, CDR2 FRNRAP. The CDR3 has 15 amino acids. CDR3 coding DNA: TGTGCTAGTGGGCTCCCCGGACGGATGAACACTGAAGCTTTCTTT. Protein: CASGLPGRMNTEAFF.

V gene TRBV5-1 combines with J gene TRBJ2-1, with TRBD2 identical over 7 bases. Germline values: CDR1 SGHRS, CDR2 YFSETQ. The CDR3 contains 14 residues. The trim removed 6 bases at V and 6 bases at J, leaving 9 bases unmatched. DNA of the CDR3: TGCGCCAGCAAAGAGCCTAGCGGCGGCAATGAGCAGTTCTTC. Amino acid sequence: CASKEPSGGNEQFF.

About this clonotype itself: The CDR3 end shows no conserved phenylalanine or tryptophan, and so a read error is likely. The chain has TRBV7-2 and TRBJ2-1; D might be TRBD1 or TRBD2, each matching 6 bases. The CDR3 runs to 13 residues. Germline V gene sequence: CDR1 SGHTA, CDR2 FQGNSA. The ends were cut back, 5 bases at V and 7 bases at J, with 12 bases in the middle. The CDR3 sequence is CASSRGAGNEQFV. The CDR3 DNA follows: TGTGCCAGCAGCAGGGGGGCCGGGAATGAGCAGTTCGTC.

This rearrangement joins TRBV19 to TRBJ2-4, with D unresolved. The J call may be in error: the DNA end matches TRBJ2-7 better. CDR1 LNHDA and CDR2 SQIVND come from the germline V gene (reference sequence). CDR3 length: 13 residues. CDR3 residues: CASSLGKKDEQYF. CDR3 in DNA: TGTGCCAGTAGTCTGGGGAAGAAGGACGAGCAGTACTTC.

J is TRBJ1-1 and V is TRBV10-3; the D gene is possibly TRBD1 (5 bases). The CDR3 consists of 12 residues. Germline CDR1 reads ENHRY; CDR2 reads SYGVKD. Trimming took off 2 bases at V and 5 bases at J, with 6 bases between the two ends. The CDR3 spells CAISEAGTEAFF. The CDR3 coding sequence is TGTGCCATCAGTGAGGCAGGGACTGAAGCTTTCTTT.

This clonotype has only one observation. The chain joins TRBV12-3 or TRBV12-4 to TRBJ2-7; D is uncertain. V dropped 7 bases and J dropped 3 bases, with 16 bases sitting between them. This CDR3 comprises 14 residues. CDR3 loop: CASTPGVISYEQYF. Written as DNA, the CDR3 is TGTGCCAGCACCCCGGGTGTGATTAGCTACGAGCAGTACTTC.

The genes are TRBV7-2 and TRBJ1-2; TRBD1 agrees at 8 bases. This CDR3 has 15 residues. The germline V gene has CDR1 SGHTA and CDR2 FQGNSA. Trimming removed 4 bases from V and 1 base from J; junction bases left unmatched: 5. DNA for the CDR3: TGTGCCAGCAGCTCCACAGGGGGTATTAACTATGGCTACACCTTC. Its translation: CASSSTGGINYGYTF.

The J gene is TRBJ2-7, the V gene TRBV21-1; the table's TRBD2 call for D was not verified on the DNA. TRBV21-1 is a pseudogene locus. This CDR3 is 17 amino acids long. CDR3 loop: CASSKQGPSLYSYEQYF. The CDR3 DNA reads TGTGCCAGCAGCAAACAGGGACCCTCACTTTACTCCTACGAGCAGTACTTC.

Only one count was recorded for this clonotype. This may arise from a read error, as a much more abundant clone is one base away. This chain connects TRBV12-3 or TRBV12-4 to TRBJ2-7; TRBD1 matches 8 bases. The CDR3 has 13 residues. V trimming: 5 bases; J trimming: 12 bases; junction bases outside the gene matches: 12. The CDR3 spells CASSTRGQETRYF. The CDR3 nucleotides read TGTGCCAGCAGTACCAGGGGGCAAGAGACCCGGTACTTC.

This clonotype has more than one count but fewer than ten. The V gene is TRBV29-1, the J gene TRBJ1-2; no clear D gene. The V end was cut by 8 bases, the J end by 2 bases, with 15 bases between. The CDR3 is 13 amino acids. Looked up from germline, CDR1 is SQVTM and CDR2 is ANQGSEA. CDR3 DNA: TGCAGCACCCAGCGAAACCTGAACTATGGCTACACCTTC. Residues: CSTQRNLNYGYTF.

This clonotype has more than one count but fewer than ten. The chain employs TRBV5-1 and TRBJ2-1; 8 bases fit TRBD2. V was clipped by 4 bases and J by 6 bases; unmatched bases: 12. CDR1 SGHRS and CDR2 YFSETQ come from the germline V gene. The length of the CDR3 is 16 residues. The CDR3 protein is CASSPGAGVNVNEQFF. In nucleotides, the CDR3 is TGCGCCAGCAGCCCGGGAGCGGGGGTGAACGTCAATGAGCAGTTCTTC.

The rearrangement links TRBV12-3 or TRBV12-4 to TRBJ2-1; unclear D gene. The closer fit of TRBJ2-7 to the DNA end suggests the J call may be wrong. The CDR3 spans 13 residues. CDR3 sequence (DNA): TGTGCCAGCAGCTTCGTGCTGGGTGGGGAGCAGTACTTC. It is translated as CASSFVLGGEQYF.

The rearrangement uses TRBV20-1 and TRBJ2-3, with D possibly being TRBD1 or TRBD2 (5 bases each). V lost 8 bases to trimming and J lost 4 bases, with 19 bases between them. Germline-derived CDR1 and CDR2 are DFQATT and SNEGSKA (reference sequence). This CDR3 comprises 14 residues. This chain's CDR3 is CSSLWGRRSDTQYF. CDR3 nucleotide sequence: TGCAGTTCCCTTTGGGGGAGAAGGTCAGATACGCAGTATTTT.

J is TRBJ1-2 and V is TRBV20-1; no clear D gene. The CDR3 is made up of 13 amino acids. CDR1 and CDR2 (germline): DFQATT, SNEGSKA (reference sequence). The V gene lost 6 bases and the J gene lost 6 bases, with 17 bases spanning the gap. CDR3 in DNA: TGCAGTGCACCGGCCGTTGGATGGGATGGCTACACCTTC. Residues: CSAPAVGWDGYTF.

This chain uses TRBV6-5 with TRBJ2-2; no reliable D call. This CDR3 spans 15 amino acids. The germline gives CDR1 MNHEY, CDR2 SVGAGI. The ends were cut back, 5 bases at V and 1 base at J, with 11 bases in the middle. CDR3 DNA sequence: TGTGCCAGCAGTCCCGACATCTGGAACACCGGGGAGCTGTTTTTT. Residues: CASSPDIWNTGELFF.

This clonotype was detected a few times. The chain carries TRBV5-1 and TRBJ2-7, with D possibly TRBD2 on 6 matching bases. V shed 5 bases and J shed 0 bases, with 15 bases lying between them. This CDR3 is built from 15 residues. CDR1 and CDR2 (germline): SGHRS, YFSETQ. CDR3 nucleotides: TGCGCCAGCAGACTGAGCGGGCGGAGCTCCTACGAGCAGTACTTC. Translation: CASRLSGRSSYEQYF.

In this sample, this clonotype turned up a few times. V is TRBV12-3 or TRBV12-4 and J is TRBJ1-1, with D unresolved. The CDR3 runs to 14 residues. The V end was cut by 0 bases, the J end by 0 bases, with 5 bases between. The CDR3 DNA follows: TGTGCCAGCAGTTTAGCGCCGATGAACACTGAAGCTTTCTTT. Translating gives CASSLAPMNTEAFF.

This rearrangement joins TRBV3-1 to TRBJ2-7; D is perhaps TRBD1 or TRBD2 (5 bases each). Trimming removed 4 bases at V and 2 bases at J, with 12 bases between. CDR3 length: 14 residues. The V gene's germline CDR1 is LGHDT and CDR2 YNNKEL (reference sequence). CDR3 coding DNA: TGTGCCAGCAGCCCTACGGGACGGACCTACGAGCAGTACTTC. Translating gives CASSPTGRTYEQYF.

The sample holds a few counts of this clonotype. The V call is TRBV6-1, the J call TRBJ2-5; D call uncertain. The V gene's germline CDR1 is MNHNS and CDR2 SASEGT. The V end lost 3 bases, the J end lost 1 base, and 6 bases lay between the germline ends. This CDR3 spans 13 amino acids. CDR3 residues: CASSETPQETQYF. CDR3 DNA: TGTGCCAGCAGTGAGACACCCCAAGAGACCCAGTACTTC.

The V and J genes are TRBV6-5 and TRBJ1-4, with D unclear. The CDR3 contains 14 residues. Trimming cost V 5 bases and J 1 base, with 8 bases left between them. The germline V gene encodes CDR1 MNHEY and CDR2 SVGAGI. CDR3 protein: CASSRGITNEKLFF. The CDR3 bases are TGTGCCAGCAGTCGGGGAATAACTAATGAAAAACTGTTTTTT.